A selection of T cell receptor beta chains follows, all from one sample in a study of shared clonotypes between healthy human individuals. Measured with immunoSEQ multiplex PCR; TCRdb has only the in-frame clones, and not every one. The table lists about 110,000 clones, around 65% of them singletons. Sequencing used memory CD8+ T cells sorted from blood. These receptors all stem from a woman aged 25 to 39 in good health. Each CDR3 is given with its conserved first and last residue. Fields, in order: J gene, CDR3 length, V gene, D gene, clone size, CDR3 protein, CDR3 DNA. D genes are given only for firm matches. Size values are once, few and many counts, or a class for expanded clones, and some rows have none.

j_call: TRBJ2-7; cdr3_length: 15; v_call: TRBV7-8; d_call: .; clone_size: .; cdr3_aa: CASSPLTGNWYEQYF; cdr3_nt: TGTGCCAGCAGCCCCCTAACAGGGAACTGGTACGAGCAGTACTTC
j_call: TRBJ1-2; cdr3_length: 16; v_call: TRBV9; d_call: TRBD1; clone_size: many; cdr3_aa: CASSVELRDSPYGYTF; cdr3_nt: TGTGCCAGCAGCGTAGAATTAAGGGACAGCCCCTATGGCTACACCTTC
j_call: TRBJ2-7; cdr3_length: 15; v_call: TRBV7-3; d_call: TRBD2; clone_size: .; cdr3_aa: CASSLGAGGAYEQYF; cdr3_nt: TGTGCCAGCAGCTTAGGAGCGGGAGGGGCCTACGAGCAGTACTTC
j_call: TRBJ1-5; cdr3_length: 14; v_call: TRBV9; d_call: .; clone_size: .; cdr3_aa: CASSVGDSGQPQHF; cdr3_nt: TGTGCCAGCAGCGTAGGGGATTCTGGTCAGCCCCAGCATTTT
j_call: TRBJ1-1; cdr3_length: 15; v_call: TRBV5-6; d_call: .; clone_size: few; cdr3_aa: CASSVTAAMVTEAFF; cdr3_nt: TGTGCCAGCAGCGTGACAGCTGCTATGGTCACTGAAGCTTTCTTT
j_call: TRBJ2-6; cdr3_length: 18; v_call: TRBV15; d_call: .; clone_size: .; cdr3_aa: CATSRDEGSNSGANVLTF; cdr3_nt: TGTGCCACCAGCAGAGATGAGGGTAGCAACTCTGGGGCCAACGTCCTGACTTTC
j_call: TRBJ2-2; cdr3_length: 14; v_call: TRBV7-9; d_call: .; clone_size: .; cdr3_aa: CASSPRGYTGELFF; cdr3_nt: TGTGCCAGCAGCCCCCGGGGGTACACCGGGGAGCTGTTTTTT
j_call: TRBJ2-1; cdr3_length: 17; v_call: TRBV18; d_call: TRBD2; clone_size: .; cdr3_aa: CASSPRFSGSSYNEQFF; cdr3_nt: TGTGCCAGCTCACCAAGGTTTAGCGGGAGCTCCTACAATGAGCAGTTCTTC
j_call: TRBJ2-7; cdr3_length: 15; v_call: TRBV5-1; d_call: .; clone_size: .; cdr3_aa: CASSWGGRDSYEQYF; cdr3_nt: TGCGCCAGCAGCTGGGGAGGCAGGGATTCATACGAGCAGTACTTC
j_call: TRBJ2-3; cdr3_length: 12; v_call: TRBV7-6; d_call: TRBD2; clone_size: .; cdr3_aa: CASSPQRGTQYF; cdr3_nt: TGTGCCAGCAGCCCTCAGCGGGGTACGCAGTATTTT
j_call: TRBJ1-1; cdr3_length: 15; v_call: TRBV7-9; d_call: TRBD1; clone_size: .; cdr3_aa: CASSLGTGGRTEAFF; cdr3_nt: TGTGCCAGCAGCTTAGGAACAGGGGGACGAACTGAAGCTTTCTTT
j_call: TRBJ1-3; cdr3_length: 14; v_call: TRBV6-6; d_call: .; clone_size: few; cdr3_aa: CASSSTGIGNTIYF; cdr3_nt: TGTGCCAGCAGTTCCACAGGGATCGGAAACACCATATATTTT
j_call: TRBJ1-2; cdr3_length: 15; v_call: TRBV4-2; d_call: .; clone_size: many; cdr3_aa: CASSQDAGAYRGYTF; cdr3_nt: TGTGCCAGCAGCCAAGATGCAGGGGCATATAGGGGCTACACCTTC
j_call: TRBJ2-7; cdr3_length: 14; v_call: TRBV28; d_call: TRBD2; clone_size: .; cdr3_aa: CASMPGQREREQYF; cdr3_nt: TGTGCCAGCATGCCCGGCCAGCGGGAGAGAGAGCAGTACTTC
j_call: TRBJ2-7; cdr3_length: 16; v_call: TRBV15; d_call: TRBD2; clone_size: few; cdr3_aa: CATSTGLAGVRAEQYF; cdr3_nt: TGTGCCACCAGCACGGGACTAGCGGGAGTGAGGGCCGAGCAGTACTTC
j_call: TRBJ2-1; cdr3_length: 12; v_call: TRBV15; d_call: .; clone_size: .; cdr3_aa: CATSPSYNEQFF; cdr3_nt: TGTGCCACCAGCCCCAGCTACAATGAGCAGTTCTTC
j_call: TRBJ2-7; cdr3_length: 14; v_call: TRBV5-1; d_call: .; clone_size: .; cdr3_aa: CASSLLDPTYEQYF; cdr3_nt: TGCGCCAGCAGCTTGTTGGACCCCACCTACGAGCAGTACTTC
j_call: TRBJ2-7; cdr3_length: 13; v_call: TRBV6-1; d_call: TRBD1; clone_size: few; cdr3_aa: CASIVDRGYEQYF; cdr3_nt: TGTGCCAGCATCGTAGACAGGGGCTACGAGCAGTACTTC
j_call: TRBJ2-5; cdr3_length: 15; v_call: TRBV7-6; d_call: TRBD2; clone_size: medium-sized; cdr3_aa: CASSLLAGTQETQYF; cdr3_nt: TGTGCCAGCAGCTTACTAGCGGGTACTCAAGAGACCCAGTACTTC
j_call: TRBJ2-2; cdr3_length: 15; v_call: TRBV6-1; d_call: .; clone_size: many; cdr3_aa: CASSELLEGAGELFF; cdr3_nt: TGTGCCAGCAGTGAACTGCTGGAGGGGGCCGGGGAGCTGTTTTTT
j_call: TRBJ1-5; cdr3_length: 17; v_call: TRBV28; d_call: TRBD1; clone_size: .; cdr3_aa: CASSLFWDRISNQPQHF; cdr3_nt: TGTGCCAGCAGTTTGTTTTGGGACAGGATTAGCAATCAGCCCCAGCATTTT
j_call: TRBJ2-7; cdr3_length: 15; v_call: TRBV4-1; d_call: .; clone_size: once; cdr3_aa: CASSQDPPGVYEQYF; cdr3_nt: TGCGCCAGCAGCCAAGATCCCCCCGGGGTCTACGAGCAGTACTTC
j_call: TRBJ2-7; cdr3_length: 16; v_call: TRBV7-9; d_call: .; clone_size: .; cdr3_aa: CASSLAGGLHSYEQYF; cdr3_nt: TGTGCCAGCAGCTTAGCAGGAGGACTCCACTCCTACGAGCAGTACTTC
j_call: TRBJ2-5; cdr3_length: 15; v_call: TRBV7-3; d_call: .; clone_size: few; cdr3_aa: CASSLFGSDGETQYF; cdr3_nt: TGTGCCAGCAGCTTATTCGGGAGTGACGGAGAGACCCAGTACTTC
j_call: TRBJ2-2; cdr3_length: 15; v_call: TRBV6-4; d_call: .; clone_size: .; cdr3_aa: CASTTGTRVSGELFF; cdr3_nt: TGTGCCAGCACAACCGGGACAAGGGTTTCGGGGGAGCTGTTTTTT
j_call: TRBJ1-1; cdr3_length: 12; v_call: TRBV19; d_call: .; clone_size: .; cdr3_aa: CATSYGAAEAFF; cdr3_nt: TGTGCCACCTCCTACGGGGCGGCTGAAGCTTTCTTT
j_call: TRBJ2-7; cdr3_length: 13; v_call: TRBV2; d_call: .; clone_size: few; cdr3_aa: CANVNSESYEQYF; cdr3_nt: TGTGCCAACGTAAACAGCGAATCCTACGAGCAGTACTTC
j_call: TRBJ2-1; cdr3_length: 11; v_call: TRBV27; d_call: .; clone_size: .; cdr3_aa: CARVSFNEQFF; cdr3_nt: TGTGCCAGAGTCAGCTTCAATGAGCAGTTCTTC
j_call: TRBJ2-7; cdr3_length: 15; v_call: TRBV9; d_call: .; clone_size: .; cdr3_aa: CASSPRLGEVYEQYF; cdr3_nt: TGTGCCAGCAGCCCGCGACTAGGAGAAGTCTACGAGCAGTACTTC
j_call: TRBJ2-1; cdr3_length: 22; v_call: TRBV19; d_call: TRBD1; clone_size: .; cdr3_aa: CASSIGTGSYTVIVPTYNEQFF; cdr3_nt: TGTGCCAGTAGTATCGGGACAGGGTCCTACACCGTTATTGTCCCCACCTACAATGAGCAGTTCTTC
j_call: TRBJ1-1; cdr3_length: 12; v_call: TRBV5-4; d_call: .; clone_size: .; cdr3_aa: CASSLVDTEAFF; cdr3_nt: TGTGCCAGCAGCTTGGTGGACACTGAAGCTTTCTTT
j_call: TRBJ1-2; cdr3_length: 12; v_call: TRBV10-3; d_call: .; clone_size: .; cdr3_aa: CAYSEGVYGYTF; cdr3_nt: TGTGCCTACTCGGAGGGGGTCTATGGCTACACCTTC
j_call: TRBJ2-1; cdr3_length: 19; v_call: TRBV11-2; d_call: .; clone_size: .; cdr3_aa: CASSLDVGGGESSYNEQFF; cdr3_nt: TGTGCCAGCAGCTTAGACGTAGGGGGCGGGGAAAGCTCCTACAATGAGCAGTTCTTC
j_call: TRBJ1-1; cdr3_length: 13; v_call: TRBV10-2; d_call: .; clone_size: .; cdr3_aa: CASSDGENTEAFF; cdr3_nt: TGCGCCAGCAGTGATGGGGAGAACACTGAAGCTTTCTTT
j_call: TRBJ2-7; cdr3_length: 13; v_call: TRBV2; d_call: .; clone_size: .; cdr3_aa: CASSDPEPYEQYF; cdr3_nt: TGTGCCAGCAGTGACCCGGAACCCTACGAGCAGTACTTC
j_call: TRBJ2-1; cdr3_length: 15; v_call: TRBV15; d_call: TRBD1; clone_size: .; cdr3_aa: CATSTDRDSYNEQFF; cdr3_nt: TGTGCCACCAGCACCGACAGGGACTCCTACAATGAGCAGTTCTTC
j_call: TRBJ2-1; cdr3_length: 17; v_call: TRBV9; d_call: TRBD2; clone_size: .; cdr3_aa: CASSVDRGTSGYNEQFF; cdr3_nt: TGTGCCAGCAGCGTAGATAGAGGGACTAGCGGTTACAATGAGCAGTTCTTC
j_call: TRBJ2-5; cdr3_length: 17; v_call: TRBV4-1; d_call: TRBD2; clone_size: once; cdr3_aa: CASSQLGLAGGQETQYF; cdr3_nt: TGCGCCAGCAGCCAACTGGGACTAGCGGGAGGGCAAGAGACCCAGTACTTC
j_call: TRBJ2-3; cdr3_length: 15; v_call: TRBV25-1; d_call: .; clone_size: .; cdr3_aa: CASSEPGHQGGTQYF; cdr3_nt: TGTGCCAGCAGTGAGCCGGGGCATCAAGGCGGTACGCAGTATTTT
j_call: TRBJ1-2; cdr3_length: 14; v_call: TRBV10-1; d_call: .; clone_size: .; cdr3_aa: CASSDSLSSYGYTF; cdr3_nt: TGCGCCAGCAGCGACAGCTTAAGCTCCTATGGCTACACCTTC
j_call: TRBJ1-1; cdr3_length: 12; v_call: TRBV7-8; d_call: .; clone_size: .; cdr3_aa: CASSPGRTEAFF; cdr3_nt: TGTGCCAGCAGCCCCGGGCGCACTGAAGCTTTCTTT
j_call: TRBJ2-1; cdr3_length: 19; v_call: TRBV4-1; d_call: TRBD2; clone_size: .; cdr3_aa: CASSQAGAGGPEFYNEQFF; cdr3_nt: TGCGCCAGCAGCCAAGCAGGAGCGGGAGGGCCGGAATTTTACAATGAGCAGTTCTTC
j_call: TRBJ1-3; cdr3_length: 14; v_call: TRBV6-6; d_call: .; clone_size: .; cdr3_aa: CASSSEVGGNTIYF; cdr3_nt: TGTGCCAGCAGTTCAGAAGTAGGAGGAAACACCATATATTTT
j_call: TRBJ2-1; cdr3_length: 14; v_call: TRBV7-9; d_call: .; clone_size: few; cdr3_aa: CASSLVGYYNEQFF; cdr3_nt: TGTGCCAGCAGCTTAGTTGGTTATTACAATGAGCAGTTCTTC
j_call: TRBJ1-3; cdr3_length: 14; v_call: TRBV11-2; d_call: .; clone_size: few; cdr3_aa: CASSESGSGNTIYF; cdr3_nt: TGTGCCAGCAGCGAATCAGGGTCTGGAAACACCATATATTTT